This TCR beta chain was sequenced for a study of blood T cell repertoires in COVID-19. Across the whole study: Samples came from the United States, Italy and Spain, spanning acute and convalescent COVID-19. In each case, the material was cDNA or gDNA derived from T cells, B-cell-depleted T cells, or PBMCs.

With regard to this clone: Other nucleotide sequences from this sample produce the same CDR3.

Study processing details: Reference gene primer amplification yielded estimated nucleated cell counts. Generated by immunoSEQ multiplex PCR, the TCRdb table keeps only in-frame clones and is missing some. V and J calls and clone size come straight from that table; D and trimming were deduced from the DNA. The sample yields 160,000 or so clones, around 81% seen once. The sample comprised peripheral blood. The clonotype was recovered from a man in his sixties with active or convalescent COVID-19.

CDR3 sequence (DNA): TGCGCCAGCAGCTTGGCGGGCCAGGGCCGCTCACCCCTCCACTTT. This gives the protein CASSLAGQGRSPLHF. The rearrangement links TRBV5-1 to TRBJ1-6; D is perhaps TRBD1 (5 bases). The germline V gene has CDR1 SGHRS and CDR2 YFSETQ. The CDR3 has 15 amino acids. The V and J ends lost 0 bases and 10 bases respectively, with 14 bases between them.